This T cell receptor beta chain was documented in a study of blood T cell repertoires in COVID-19. The overall study: Spain, Italy and the United States supplied samples that represented acute and convalescent COVID-19.

In the original processing: Amplification with reference gene primers provided the estimates of nucleated cell counts. The assay was immunoSEQ multiplex PCR, and TCRdb's table has in-frame clones only and misses some. V and J calls and clone size come straight from that table; D and trimming were deduced from the DNA. Among more than 350,000 clones listed, 70% to 90% were seen once. Patients of the Seattle cohort, enrolled during active infection, were followed longitudinally. Germline V CDR1 and CDR2: SNHLY, FYNNEI. Trimming removed 8 bases from V and 2 bases from J, with 11 bases in between. This CDR3 comprises 13 residues.

The chain has TRBV2 and TRBJ2-3; perhaps TRBD2 as D (5 bases). Material for sequencing was peripheral blood. This TCR was sampled from a woman in her 30s with COVID-19, enrolled during active disease. The DNA of the CDR3 is TGTGCCAGCCAAGCGGAGGCCACAGATACGCAGTATTTT. This sequence encodes CASQAEATDTQYF.